Listed below are T cell receptor beta chains from one sample, sequenced in a study of shared clonotypes between healthy human individuals. Only in-frame clones appear in the TCRdb table, and some are missing; sequencing was by immunoSEQ multiplex PCR. The sample yields 2 million to 2.5 million clones, about 92% seen once. Input material: naive CD8+ T cells from PBMCs. The source of these receptors is a man aged 18 to 30 in good health. Some clones in this sample may be carry-over from other donors' samples. The CDR3 runs from the conserved cysteine through the conserved F or W. D genes are given only for firm matches. For some rows the clone size is stated as once, few or many, or as a class when expanded; others skip it.

V gene: TRBV19
D gene: .
J gene: TRBJ1-1
clone size: .
CDR3 DNA: TGTGCCAGTAGTCCCCAGGGGATCACCCGACTACACAACGAAGCTTTCTTT
CDR3 protein: CASSPQGITRLHNEAFF

V gene: TRBV2
D gene: .
J gene: TRBJ2-1
clone size: .
CDR3 DNA: TGTGCCAGCAGTGACCCCGGACAGCACAATGAGCAGTTCTTC
CDR3 protein: CASSDPGQHNEQFF

V gene: TRBV28
D gene: .
J gene: TRBJ2-5
clone size: .
CDR3 DNA: TGTGCCAGCATATGGGCGTCCGGGGAGACCCAGTACTTC
CDR3 protein: CASIWASGETQYF

V gene: TRBV4-2
D gene: TRBD2
J gene: TRBJ2-5
clone size: .
CDR3 DNA: TGTGCCAGCAGCCAAGCTAGCGGTCAAGAGACCCAGTACTTC
CDR3 protein: CASSQASGQETQYF

V gene: TRBV7-9
D gene: .
J gene: TRBJ1-1
clone size: .
CDR3 DNA: TGTGCCAGCAGCTTAGTCTCAGCGACAGCGAATGAAGCTTTCTTT
CDR3 protein: CASSLVSATANEAFF

V gene: TRBV29-1
D gene: TRBD1
J gene: TRBJ1-2
clone size: .
CDR3 DNA: TGCAGCGTTAACCGGGGGACAGGGAGTTCTGGCTACACCTTC
CDR3 protein: CSVNRGTGSSGYTF

V gene: TRBV2
D gene: .
J gene: TRBJ2-1
clone size: .
CDR3 DNA: TGTGCCAGCAGTGAAGCGCCCCGGGCCGAGCAGTTCTTC
CDR3 protein: CASSEAPRAEQFF

V gene: TRBV28
D gene: TRBD2
J gene: TRBJ2-3
clone size: once
CDR3 DNA: TGTGCCAGCAGTTTTCTGGCGGGAGCTGGGGATACGCAGTATTTT
CDR3 protein: CASSFLAGAGDTQYF

V gene: TRBV5-6
D gene: TRBD1
J gene: TRBJ2-7
clone size: .
CDR3 DNA: TGTGCCAGCAGCTTAAGGACAGGACCGTCCTACGAGCAGTACTTC
CDR3 protein: CASSLRTGPSYEQYF

V gene: TRBV28
D gene: .
J gene: TRBJ2-5
clone size: .
CDR3 DNA: TGTGCCAGCAGTTTTTTTGCCCAGCGACAAGAGACCCAGTACTTC
CDR3 protein: CASSFFAQRQETQYF

V gene: TRBV27
D gene: .
J gene: TRBJ2-1
clone size: .
CDR3 DNA: TGTGCCAGCAGTTTGCCCCCGGGCCTCCCCTACAATGAGCAGTTCTTC
CDR3 protein: CASSLPPGLPYNEQFF

V gene: TRBV5-4
D gene: .
J gene: TRBJ2-7
clone size: .
CDR3 DNA: TGTGCCAGCAGCTTGGGGAGGGGGGCCTCCTACGAGCAGTACTTC
CDR3 protein: CASSLGRGASYEQYF